This TCR beta chain was retrieved from a study of cytomegalovirus exposure and HLA in healthy donors. Turning to the study itself: In a previous analysis, approximately 110 million unique TCR beta sequences were found from about 190 million T cells.

The PCR used 60 Vbeta and 13 Jbeta primers. Some clones are missing from TCRdb's copy, which holds only in-frame ones; the method was immunoSEQ multiplex PCR. This table holds 150,000 to 200,000 clones, 70% to 90% found once. The V and J ends lost 5 bases and 9 bases respectively, with 11 bases between them. Germline V CDR1 and CDR2: DFQATT, SNEGSKA (reference sequence). The CDR3 has 11 residues. The sequence was collected from a young woman in good health and CMV-seronegative. This chain joins TRBV20-1 and TRBJ2-1; a possible D gene is TRBD2 (6 bases). The source material was PBMCs. CDR3: CSARDLGEQFF. The CDR3 DNA is TGCAGTGCTCGGGACTTAGGTGAGCAGTTCTTC.